This T cell receptor (beta chain) stems from a study of T cell responses to AZD1222 COVID-19 vaccine. Method: immunoSEQ multiplex PCR; TCRdb's copy keeps in-frame clones and lacks some. The data contain more than 150,000 clones, 87% of them singletons. Trimming removed 0 bases from V and 7 bases from J, with 13 bases in between. CDR3 length: 15 residues. Germline V lookup: CDR1 SGHRS, CDR2 YFSETQ. The sequence came from an adult in good health. Sequenced material: peripheral blood, taken on day 0 of MenACWY control vaccination. The V gene is TRBV5-1, the J gene TRBJ2-2; D perhaps matches TRBD1 (5 bases). The CDR3 coding sequence is TGCGCCAGCAGCTTGGTATCTGGGGCAGGCGGGGAGCTGTTTTTT. Translated, it gives CASSLVSGAGGELFF.